This T cell receptor (beta chain) was identified during a study of blood T cells in healthy people across ages. Overall study findings and caveats: With naive T cell percentage, TCR beta diversity showed a strong correlation. The fall in TCR beta diversity per million T cells was roughly linear with age.

Concerning this clonotype: Its antigen is still unknown.

CDR1 and CDR2 (germline): MNHEY, SVGEGT. CDR3 size: 12 residues. V shed 8 bases and J shed 5 bases, with 13 bases lying between them. Isolation yielded PBMCs, at least 7 million per sample, in every case. A second about 6 to 11 cycle PCR used barcoded and J-beta primers. One entry per CDR3 protein results from TCRdb running MiXCR on the 5' RACE reads. Of approximately 1,700,000 distinct CDR3 sequences in the sample, more than 35% were seen once. This sequence joins TRBV6-2 or TRBV6-3 and TRBJ2-7; TRBD1 is a possible D gene (5 bases). The clonotype comes from a human donor in good health. Sequences were obtained from blood. CDR3 loop: CASGDRSDEQYF. CDR3 DNA sequence: TGTGCCAGCGGAGACAGATCGGACGAGCAGTACTTC.